The 17 T cell receptor beta chains in this list originate from one sample, sequenced in a study of T-cell reconstitution after alpha-beta-depleted transplantation in children. Unique molecular identifiers were used in preparing the TCRbeta library. TCRdb reprocessed the PCR reads via MiXCR and lists one record per CDR3 protein. The sample shows around 500,000 distinct CDR3 sequences, roughly an eighth of them seen only once. Sequenced here: PBMCs from the stem cell graft donor, sampled from the stem cell graft. The source is a human donor who donated a stem cell graft to a child with combined immunodeficiency.

This clonotype was detected many times. The chain links TRBV9 to TRBJ2-1; D unclear. V lost 0 bases and J 0 bases, leaving 7 bases between the germline ends. CDR1 and CDR2 from the germline V gene are SGDLS and YYNGEE. This CDR3 has 15 residues. Here the CDR3 reads CASSVVPGSYNEQFF. The CDR3 nucleotides read TGTGCCAGCAGCGTAGTTCCGGGCTCCTACAATGAGCAGTTCTTC.

V usage is TRBV12-3 or TRBV12-4 and J usage is TRBJ1-2; perhaps TRBD1 as D (5 bases). V was cut by 6 bases and J by 4 bases, with 12 bases left in between. The CDR3 is 13 amino acids. The DNA of the CDR3 is TGTGCCAGCAGACTGAGGGGAGCCTATGGCTACACCTTC. The encoded protein is CASRLRGAYGYTF.

This clonotype has a handful of counts. V and J are TRBV27 and TRBJ2-7, with TRBD1 identical over 11 bases. The CDR3 totals 16 residues. Germline CDR1 is MNHEY and CDR2 is SMNVEV (reference sequence). J gave up 5 bases and V 5 bases, and 11 bases lay outside the gene matches. CDR3 DNA sequence: TGTGCCAGCAGTGGGGGGACAGGGGGATTTTTGGACGAGCAGTACTTC. It is translated as CASSGGTGGFLDEQYF.

This clonotype was recorded many times. The chain uses TRBV12-3 or TRBV12-4 and TRBJ2-5, with D perhaps matching TRBD2 (6 bases). The CDR3 is made up of 13 amino acids. Trimming pared 6 bases from V and 1 base from J, leaving 9 bases between. The CDR3 bases are TGTGCCAGCAGACGGACTATCCAAGAGACCCAGTACTTC. Its translation is CASRRTIQETQYF.

This clonotype was counted ten times or more. The V and J genes are TRBV2 and TRBJ2-5, with 7 positions matching TRBD1. The CDR3 runs to 23 residues. Unmatched junction bases numbered 31, after V lost 3 bases and J lost 3 bases. Germline assignment: CDR1 SNHLY and CDR2 FYNNEI. This CDR3 is CASSDVFYAARTGPPNAKETQYF. The DNA of the CDR3 is TGTGCCAGCAGTGATGTCTTCTATGCTGCTAGGACAGGCCCACCAAACGCCAAAGAGACCCAGTACTTC. Looking up the rest from reference TRBV2 and TRBJ2-5 gives the full variable domain: EPEVTQTPSHQVTQMGQEVILRCVPISNHLYFYWYRQILGQKVEFLVSFYNNEISEKSEIFDDQFSVERPDGSNFTLKIRSTKLEDSAMYFCASSDVFYAARTGPPNAKETQYFGPGTRLLVL.

This clonotype was detected many times. The V call is TRBV4-3, the J call TRBJ2-1; possibly TRBD2 for D (5 bases). V lost 1 base to trimming and J lost 9 bases, with 10 bases between them. Germline V gene lookup returns CDR1 LGHNA and CDR2 YSLEER. This CDR3 spans 13 amino acids. DNA for the CDR3: TGCGCCAGCAGCCAAGGGGGAGACTTTGAGCAGTTCTTC. Protein sequence: CASSQGGDFEQFF.

In its sample, this clonotype was seen a few times. The CDR3 nucleotides read TGTGCCAGCAGCAGGACTAGCGGGAGGCCTTACGAGCAGTACTTC. Protein: CASSRTSGRPYEQYF. The V call is TRBV7-8, the J call TRBJ2-7, with 14 positions matching TRBD2. The V segment lost 5 bases and the J segment 4 bases; nucleotides outside the gene matches: 4. Germline-derived CDR1 and CDR2 are SGHVS and FQNEAQ. This CDR3 has 15 residues. The full variable domain, rest sourced from reference TRBV7-8 and TRBJ2-7, is GAGVSQSPRYKVAKRGQDVALRCDPISGHVSLFWYQQALGQGPEFLTYFQNEAQLDKSGLPSDRFFAERPEGSVSTLKIQRTQQEDSAVYLCASSRTSGRPYEQYFGPGTRLTVT.

V usage is TRBV12-3 or TRBV12-4 and J usage is TRBJ1-5; 7 bases are a match to TRBD1. V shed 6 bases, J shed 6 bases, and the junction held 14 bases outside the gene matches. This CDR3 region has 16 residues. The CDR3 nucleotides read TGTGCCAGCAGACTTAGCCTTGGTCAGGGGGGTCAGCCCCAGCATTTT. Its protein product is CASRLSLGQGGQPQHF.

The V and J genes are TRBV5-6 and TRBJ2-2; 9 bases are a match to TRBD1. This CDR3 has 18 residues. J lost 0 bases, V lost 1 base, and 7 bases had no gene match. Germline V gene data show CDR1 as SGHDT and CDR2 as YYEEEE. CDR3 in DNA: TGTGCCAGCAGCTTGACAGGGGGCCTCACCACGAACACCGGGGAGCTGTTTTTT. Its protein product is CASSLTGGLTTNTGELFF.

This clonotype has ten or more counts. The gene calls are TRBV4-3 and TRBJ2-3, with TRBD2 matching over 11 bases. After removal of 4 bases from V and 3 bases from J, the junction contained 6 bases not matched to a gene. Germline CDR1 is LGHNA and CDR2 is YSLEER. The CDR3 runs to 16 residues. CDR3 amino acids: CASSLTSGSLTDTQYF. The CDR3 bases are TGCGCCAGCAGCCTCACTAGCGGGAGTTTAACAGATACGCAGTATTTT.

The sample holds a few counts of this clonotype. The chain is built from TRBV6-5 and TRBJ2-7; 9 bases are shared with TRBD2. The germline CDR1 and CDR2 sequences are MNHEY and SVGAGI. CDR3 length equals 14 residues. Trimming at V came to 4 bases and at J to 4 bases, leaving 5 bases not matched to a gene. The CDR3 spells CASSSLAGPYEQYF. CDR3 sequence (DNA): TGTGCCAGCAGTTCCCTAGCGGGGCCTTACGAGCAGTACTTC.

The table lists this clonotype with many counts. V usage is TRBV5-6 and J usage is TRBJ2-5, with D perhaps assigned TRBD1 or TRBD2 (5 bases each). Trimming stripped 1 base from V and 1 base from J, with 8 bases between. The length of the CDR3 is 14 residues. The germline V gene encodes CDR1 SGHDT and CDR2 YYEEEE. CDR3 in DNA: TGTGCCAGCAGCTTGAGAGGGACCCAAGAGACCCAGTACTTC. It translates to CASSLRGTQETQYF. Full variable domain (outside the CDR3, taken from reference TRBV5-6 and TRBJ2-5): DAGVTQSPTHLIKTRGQQVTLRCSPKSGHDTVSWYQQALGQGPQFIFQYYEEEERQRGNFPDRFSGHQFPNYSSELNVNALLLGDSALYLCASSLRGTQETQYFGPGTRLLVL.

This clonotype appeared many times. The gene calls are TRBV5-1 and TRBJ2-2; 7 positions match TRBD2. CDR3 size: 16 residues. V shed 1 base and J 6 bases; nucleotides not matched to a gene: 9. The germline gives CDR1 SGHRS, CDR2 YFSETQ. The CDR3 is CASSLRGLGHSGELFF. The CDR3 coding sequence is TGCGCCAGCAGCTTGAGAGGACTAGGCCATTCCGGGGAGCTGTTTTTT.

The V call is TRBV9, the J call TRBJ2-3; 7 bases match TRBD2. The CDR3 loop spans 15 amino acids. Trimming took 3 bases from V and 2 from J; bases not matched to a gene: 6. Germline V gene lookup returns CDR1 SGDLS and CDR2 YYNGEE. The CDR3 region has the DNA TGTGCCAGCAGCGGGGGAGGGGACGTCACAGATACGCAGTATTTT. It is translated as CASSGGGDVTDTQYF.

The chain uses TRBV30 and TRBJ2-3; D gene uncertain. This CDR3 comprises 11 residues. Germline V gives CDR1 GTSNPN, CDR2 SVGIG (reference sequence). The germline V and J ends were trimmed by 1 base and 3 bases, with 2 bases remaining between them. CDR3 loop: CAWSATDTQYF. The CDR3, as DNA: TGTGCCTGGAGTGCTACAGATACGCAGTATTTT.

This clonotype was seen more than once but under ten times. The chain has TRBV15 and TRBJ1-2; TRBD1 matches at 7 bases. Germline lookup yields CDR1 LNHNV and CDR2 YYDKDF (reference sequence). V trimming: 4 bases; J trimming: 9 bases; junction bases outside the gene matches: 11. This CDR3 has 14 amino acids. CDR3 nucleotides: TGTGCCACCAGCAAGGGACAGTGGGACGAGAGCTACACCTTC. It is translated as CATSKGQWDESYTF. Supplemented by reference TRBV15 and TRBJ1-2, the full variable domain reads DAMVIQNPRYQVTQFGKPVTLSCSQTLNHNVMYWYQQKSSQAPKLLFHYYDKDFNNEADTPDNFQSRRPNTSFCFLDIRSPGLGDTAMYLCATSKGQWDESYTFGSGTRLTVV.

This clonotype was detected ten times or more. The J gene is TRBJ2-7, the V gene TRBV6-5; 9 bases fit TRBD2. Germline V gives CDR1 MNHEY, CDR2 SVGAGI. The ends lost 2 bases at V and 3 bases at J; junction bases unmatched: 8. The CDR3 is made up of 16 amino acids. CDR3: CASSYGASGVFYEQYF. Here the CDR3 DNA reads TGTGCCAGCAGTTACGGGGCTAGCGGGGTTTTCTACGAGCAGTACTTC.